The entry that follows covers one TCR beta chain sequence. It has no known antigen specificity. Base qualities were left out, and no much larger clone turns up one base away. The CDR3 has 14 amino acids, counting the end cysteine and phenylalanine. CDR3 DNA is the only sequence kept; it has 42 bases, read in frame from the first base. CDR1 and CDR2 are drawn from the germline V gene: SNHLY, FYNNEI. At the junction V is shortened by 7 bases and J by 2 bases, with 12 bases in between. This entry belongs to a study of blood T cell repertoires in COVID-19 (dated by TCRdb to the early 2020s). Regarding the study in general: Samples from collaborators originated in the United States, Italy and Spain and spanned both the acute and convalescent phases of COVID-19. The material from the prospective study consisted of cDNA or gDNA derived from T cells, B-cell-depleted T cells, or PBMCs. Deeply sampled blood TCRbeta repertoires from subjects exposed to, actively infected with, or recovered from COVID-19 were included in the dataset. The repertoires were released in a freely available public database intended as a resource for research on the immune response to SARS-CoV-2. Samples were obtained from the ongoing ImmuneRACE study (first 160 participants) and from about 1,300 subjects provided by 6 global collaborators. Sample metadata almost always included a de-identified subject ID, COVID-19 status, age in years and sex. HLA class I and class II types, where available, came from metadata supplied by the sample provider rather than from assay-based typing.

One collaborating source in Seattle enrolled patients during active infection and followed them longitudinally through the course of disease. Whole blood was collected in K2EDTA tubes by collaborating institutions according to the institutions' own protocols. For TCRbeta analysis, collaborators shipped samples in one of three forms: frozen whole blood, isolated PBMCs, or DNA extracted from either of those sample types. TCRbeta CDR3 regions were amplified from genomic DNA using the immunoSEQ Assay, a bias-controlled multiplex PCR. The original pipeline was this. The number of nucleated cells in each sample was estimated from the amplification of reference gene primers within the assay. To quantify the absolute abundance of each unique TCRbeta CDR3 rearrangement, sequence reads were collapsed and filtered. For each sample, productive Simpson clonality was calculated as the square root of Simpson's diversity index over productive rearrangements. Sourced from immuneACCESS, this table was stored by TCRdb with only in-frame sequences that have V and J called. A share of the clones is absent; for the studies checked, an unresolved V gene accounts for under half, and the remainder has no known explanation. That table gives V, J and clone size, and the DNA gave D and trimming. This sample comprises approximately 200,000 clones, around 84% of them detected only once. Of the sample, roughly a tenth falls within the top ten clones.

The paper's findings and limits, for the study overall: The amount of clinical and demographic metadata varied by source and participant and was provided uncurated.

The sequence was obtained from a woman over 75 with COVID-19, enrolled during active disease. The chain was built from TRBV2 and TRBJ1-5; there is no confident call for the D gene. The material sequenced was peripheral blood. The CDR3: CASNAEVGNQPQHF. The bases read TGTGCCAGCAACGCGGAGGTCGGCAATCAGCCCCAGCATTTT.